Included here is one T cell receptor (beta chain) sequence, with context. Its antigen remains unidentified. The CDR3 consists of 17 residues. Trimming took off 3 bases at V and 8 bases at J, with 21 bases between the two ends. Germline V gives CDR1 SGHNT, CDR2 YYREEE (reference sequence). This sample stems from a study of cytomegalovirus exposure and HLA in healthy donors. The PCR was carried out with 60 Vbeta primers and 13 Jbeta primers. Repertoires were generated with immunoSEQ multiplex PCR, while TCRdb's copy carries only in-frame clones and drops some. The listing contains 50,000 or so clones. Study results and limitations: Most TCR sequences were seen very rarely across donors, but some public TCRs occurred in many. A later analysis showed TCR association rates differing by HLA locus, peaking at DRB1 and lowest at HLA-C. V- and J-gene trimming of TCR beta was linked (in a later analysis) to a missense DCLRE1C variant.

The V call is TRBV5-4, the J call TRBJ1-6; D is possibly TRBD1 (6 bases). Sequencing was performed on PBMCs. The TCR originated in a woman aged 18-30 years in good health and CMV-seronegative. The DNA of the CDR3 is TGTGCCAGCAGCTCGATTAGAGGGGGGGGTAAAGATTCACCCCTCCACTTT. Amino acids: CASSSIRGGGKDSPLHF.